This note documents a single TCR beta chain sequence. The data were taken from a study of blood T cell repertoires in COVID-19. Study-wide context: T cells, B-cell-depleted T cells, or PBMCs supplied cDNA or gDNA.

CDR3 length: 11 residues. Per the germline V gene, CDR1 is MNHEY and CDR2 is SVGEGT. V lost 5 bases, J lost 8 bases, and 9 bases lay in between. The table came from immunoSEQ multiplex PCR; TCRdb's copy has only in-frame clones and leaves some out. This table has 150,000 to 180,000 clones, approximately 83% appearing once. Followed longitudinally, the Seattle patients had been enrolled during active infection. The chain couples TRBV6-2 or TRBV6-3 to TRBJ1-2; D is unresolved. This receptor was obtained from a woman in her sixties with COVID-19, enrolled during active disease. The specimen was peripheral blood. CDR3 nucleotide sequence: TGTGCCAGCAGTCAGACTTGGGGCTACACCTTC. It translates to CASSQTWGYTF.